The following is a TCR beta chain sequence with its context. Its recognized antigen is unknown. No quality values exist for individual bases; no much larger clone is one base distant. Library preparation employed the immunoSEQ multiplex PCR assay. From the authors' description of their analysis: To diagnose cytomegalovirus status from the catalog of TCR beta chain sequences, a statistical classification framework was built. TCRdb obtained this table from immuneACCESS and retained in-frame rearrangements with V and J assigned. These tables miss some clones; where compared with another copy, unresolved V genes account for less than half of the shortfall, and the remainder is unexplained. V, J and clone size derive from that table, while D and trimming were established from the DNA sequence. This sample gives tens of thousands of clones in total; 95% of them show up just once. In total, the top ten clones hold 3% to 3.5% of the sample.

The sample is drawn from a study of cytomegalovirus exposure and HLA in healthy donors (dated by TCRdb to about 2017). About the investigation overall: According to a later analysis, one platform produced both the roughly 120 validation repertoires and the 700 or so repertoires of the first cohort. The aim of the study was to test whether cataloging public T cell receptors could identify signatures of past pathogen exposure. To predict cytomegalovirus infection status, the study combined high-throughput TCR immunosequencing, statistical association of individual TCRs with disease status, and machine learning. In addition to the first cohort of 650 to 800 subjects, a separate validation cohort of approximately 110 different subjects was used.

The investigation overall reported the following: In both the original and validation cohorts, the classifier was reported to diagnose cytomegalovirus status with high specificity and sensitivity. It was suggested by the authors that the approach could potentially be generalized to other disease states and immunological phenotypes. Most TCR sequences were seen in very few donors, while some public TCRs were found in many individuals. In vitro tests confirmed that a few of the cytomegalovirus-associated TCR beta chains recognize cytomegalovirus antigens. In the study, 164 TCR beta chains were listed as associated with cytomegalovirus. The validation cohort had no HLA typing available for a later analysis, so co-occurrence within that cohort was assessed over all 120 or so repertoires. Of the cluster scores, approximately 94% were above 0 in a later analysis, which found that TCRs clustered in the first cohort also tended to co-occur in the 120 validation repertoires.

V is cut by 0 bases and J by 4 bases, and the space between the germline ends is 4 bases. CDR1 and CDR2 were assigned from the germline V gene as SGHRS and YFSETQ. Spanning cysteine to phenylalanine, the CDR3 consists of 12 amino acids. The retained sequence is limited to the CDR3, 36 bases, with the frame set at the first base. Donors formed part of the validation cohort, which comprised fewer than 150 subjects and was distinct from the first cohort of roughly 600 subjects. This receptor chain uses TRBV5-1 and TRBJ2-5, with the D gene not clear enough to name. Sequenced: PBMCs. This clonotype was obtained from a man between 18 and 35 years old in good health and CMV-seronegative. The bases read TGCGCCAGCAGCTTGGTCGGAGAGACCCAGTACTTC. Its protein is CASSLVGETQYF.